The 19 T cell receptor beta chains given below trace back to one sample, sequenced in a study of T cells after yellow fever vaccination. From the 5' RACE reads, TCRdb called clonotypes with MiXCR, one entry per CDR3 protein. The sample records 300,000 to 400,000 distinct CDR3 sequences, about 7.8% being singletons. The material sequenced was PBMCs, taken 35 to 50 days after the first yellow fever vaccination. Source of these receptors: a young man who received the YFV17D yellow fever vaccine.

This clonotype was counted only a few times. The chain is built from TRBV20-1 and TRBJ1-1; unclear D gene. This CDR3 region has 13 residues. The V end lost 5 bases, the J end lost 0 bases, and 10 bases lay between the germline ends. The germline V gene has CDR1 DFQATT and CDR2 SNEGSKA (reference sequence). Here the CDR3 reads CSAPGEMNTEAFF. The CDR3 region has the DNA TGCAGTGCTCCAGGAGAAATGAACACTGAAGCTTTCTTT.

CDR3 loop: CASSQVKGDRIYNEQFF. CDR3 DNA: TGCGCCAGCAGCCAAGTAAAGGGGGACAGAATTTACAATGAGCAGTTCTTC. The rearrangement joins TRBV4-3 to TRBJ2-1; the match to TRBD1 covers 7 bases. Germline values: CDR1 LGHNA, CDR2 YSLEER. The CDR3 extends over 17 amino acids. The V gene end was trimmed by 1 base and the J gene end by 4 bases; junction bases not matched to a gene: 10.

The rearrangement uses TRBV3-1 and TRBJ2-5; D unresolved. V shed 4 bases and J shed 7 bases, with 19 bases lying between them. The germline CDR1 and CDR2 sequences are LGHDT and YNNKEL (reference sequence). CDR3 size: 15 residues. The CDR3 region is CASSPRTDIKGTQYF. DNA of the CDR3: TGTGCCAGCAGCCCCCGGACCGACATAAAGGGGACCCAGTACTTC.

This clonotype showed up just a few times. This rearrangement joins TRBV5-4 to TRBJ2-3; maybe TRBD2 (6 bases). Germline-derived CDR1 and CDR2 are SGHNT and YYREEE (reference sequence). V was shortened by 6 bases and J by 4 bases, with 9 bases between the two germline ends. The CDR3 consists of 12 residues. In nucleotides, the CDR3 is TGTGCCAGCATCGGGGACTCAGATACGCAGTATTTT. Its protein product is CASIGDSDTQYF.

This clonotype was recorded a few times. V gene TRBV4-1 combines with J gene TRBJ2-3; D is ambiguous. Germline V gives CDR1 MGHRA, CDR2 YSYEKL. The CDR3 covers 12 residues. Trimming cost V 3 bases and J 8 bases, with 9 bases left between them. The CDR3 is CASSHVGGTQYF. The CDR3 DNA reads as TGCGCCAGCAGCCATGTCGGCGGTACGCAGTATTTT.

This clonotype was seen more than once but under ten times. V usage is TRBV20-1 and J usage is TRBJ1-5; TRBD1 matches 7 bases. From germline, CDR1 is DFQATT and CDR2 SNEGSKA (reference sequence). This CDR3 region has 14 residues. The J segment lost 4 bases and the V segment lost 5 bases, leaving 8 bases of the junction unmatched. CDR3 loop: CSASPGQLNQPQHF. For the CDR3, the DNA is TGCAGTGCTTCCCCGGGACAGCTAAATCAGCCCCAGCATTTT.

This clonotype was detected many times. V and J are TRBV4-2 and TRBJ2-7, with 15 nucleotides matching TRBD2. Germline assignment: CDR1 LGHNA and CDR2 YNFKEQ. V shed 4 bases and J 6 bases; nucleotides not matched to a gene: 1. The CDR3 extends over 14 amino acids. The CDR3 loop reads CASSPGLAGGEQYF. The CDR3 nucleotides are TGTGCCAGCAGCCCGGGACTAGCGGGGGGCGAGCAGTACTTC.

The chain recombines TRBV15 with TRBJ1-5; D gene unclear. The CDR3 totals 14 residues. Trimming took off 3 bases at V and 2 bases at J, with 8 bases between the two ends. Germline lookup yields CDR1 LNHNV and CDR2 YYDKDF (reference sequence). CDR3 protein: CATSRGLGNQPQHF. The CDR3, as DNA: TGTGCCACCAGCAGGGGGTTGGGCAATCAGCCCCAGCATTTT.

This chain joins TRBV7-6 and TRBJ2-1; 9 bases line up with TRBD2. In germline, CDR1 is SGHVS, CDR2 FNYEAQ. The CDR3 runs to 15 residues. Losses at the gene ends were 4 bases for V and 7 bases for J; bases not matched to a gene: 8. CDR3 residues: CASSYPSLAGNEQFF. CDR3 nucleotides: TGTGCCAGCAGCTACCCCTCACTAGCGGGTAATGAGCAGTTCTTC.

The rearrangement uses TRBV20-1 and TRBJ1-6; maybe TRBD1 (5 bases). Germline loops: CDR1 DFQATT, CDR2 SNEGSKA (reference sequence). This CDR3 spans 14 amino acids. Trimming pared 6 bases from V and 4 bases from J, leaving 13 bases between. CDR3 sequence: CSARVGGYNSPLHF. Written as DNA, the CDR3 is TGCAGTGCCCGGGTGGGGGGGTATAATTCACCCCTCCACTTT.

This clonotype has only a few counts. The rearrangement uses TRBV5-1 and TRBJ2-7; 7 bases agree with TRBD1. Germline values: CDR1 SGHRS, CDR2 YFSETQ. This CDR3 is 14 amino acids long. J was trimmed by 4 bases and V by 1 base; bases with no gene match: 5. Here the CDR3 reads CASSLYTGAYEQYV. DNA for the CDR3: TGCGCCAGCAGCTTGTATACAGGGGCGTACGAGCAGTACGTC.

This clonotype was seen repeatedly, ten times or more. The chain joins TRBV12-3 or TRBV12-4 to TRBJ2-1, with no clear D. V was clipped by 4 bases and J by 6 bases, with 13 bases between them. The CDR3 contains 14 residues. CDR3 sequence (DNA): TGTGCCAGCAGTTCACGACCCCGAATCAATGAGCAGTTCTTC. This gives the protein CASSSRPRINEQFF.

This clonotype was counted a single time. One junction end does not reproduce the germline sequence, and a read error may be involved. CDR3 coding DNA: TGTGCCAGCCTCCGGGGGAGGGGCGCGGGAAATGAGCAGCTCTTC. Residues: CASLRGRGAGNEQLF. This chain links TRBV28 with TRBJ2-1, with TRBD2 matching 7 bases. The CDR3 is 15 amino acids. Germline lookup yields CDR1 MDHEN and CDR2 SYDVKM. The full variable domain, in which reference TRBV28 and TRBJ2-1 provide the parts outside the CDR3, is DVKVTQSSRYLVKRTGEKVFLECVQDMDHENMFWYRQDPGLGLRLIYFSYDVKMKEKGDIPEGYSVSREKKERFSLILESASTNQTSMYLCASLRGRGAGNEQLFGPGTRLTVL.

This clonotype was detected a few times. V usage is TRBV7-8 and J usage is TRBJ1-2; 10 positions match TRBD1. The CDR3 runs to 15 residues. Trimming took 7 bases from V and 8 from J; bases not matched to a gene: 13. CDR1 is SGHVS and CDR2 is FQNEAQ in the germline V gene. Here the CDR3 DNA reads TGTGCCAGCACTCCCTCGGGACAGGGGAAAATAGGCTACACCTTC. Its protein product is CASTPSGQGKIGYTF.

This clonotype appeared many times. The gene calls are TRBV29-1 and TRBJ2-5, with D maybe TRBD2 (6 bases). V gave up 4 bases and J gave up 3 bases, with 15 bases separating them. The CDR3 is made up of 14 amino acids. Germline CDR1 reads SQVTM; CDR2 reads ANQGSEA. DNA of the CDR3: TGCAGCGTTGGTTGGCGGGGAAAAGAAGAGACCCAGTACTTC. This gives the protein CSVGWRGKEETQYF.

This clonotype was seen repeatedly, ten times or more. This sequence joins TRBV3-1 and TRBJ2-5; tentatively, D is TRBD1 (7 bases). Germline CDR1 LGHDT, CDR2 YNNKEL (reference sequence). This CDR3 has 15 residues. Trimming stripped 0 bases from V and 5 bases from J, with 13 bases between. CDR3 bases: TGTGCCAGCAGCCAAGATGACAGGGAGGTGGAGACCCAGTACTTC. Protein sequence: CASSQDDREVETQYF.

The genes are TRBV4-3 and TRBJ1-3; TRBD1 is a possible D gene (5 bases). The V end lost 9 bases, the J end lost 0 bases, and 12 bases lay between the germline ends. Looked up from germline, CDR1 is LGHNA and CDR2 is YSLEER. The CDR3 extends over 14 amino acids. The CDR3 loop is CARKGSYSGNTIYF. CDR3 sequence (DNA): TGCGCCAGGAAGGGGAGCTACTCTGGAAACACCATATATTTT.

This chain uses TRBV12-5 with TRBJ2-6; no definite D call. In germline, CDR1 is LGHNT, CDR2 FRNRAP. The ends were cut back, 6 bases at V and 0 bases at J, with 6 bases in the middle. This CDR3 is 14 amino acids long. The CDR3 DNA follows: TGTGCTAGTGGCCCCCCCTCTGGGGCCAACGTCCTGACTTTC. This codes for CASGPPSGANVLTF.

The V call is TRBV10-3, the J call TRBJ2-7; a weak D match, TRBD1 (5 bases). V was trimmed by 2 bases and J by 3 bases, leaving 8 bases between them. This CDR3 spans 13 amino acids. Germline V CDR1 and CDR2: ENHRY, SYGVKD. This CDR3 reads CAISEQGRYEQYF. The CDR3 DNA follows: TGTGCCATCAGTGAGCAGGGCCGCTACGAGCAGTACTTC.